This paragraph reports one T cell receptor (beta chain). CDR1 MNHEY and CDR2 SMNVEV come from the germline V gene (reference sequence). With 8 bases removed from V and 11 bases from J, the gap between germline ends came to 33 bases. The CDR3 covers 17 residues. The sample originates from a study of blood T cell repertoires in COVID-19. Sequenced by immunoSEQ multiplex PCR; TCRdb stores in-frame clones only, minus some. The sample comprises 65,000 to 95,000 clones, roughly 89% of which are singletons, and around 10% rests with the top ten. This TCR derives from a man older than 75 with acute or convalescent COVID-19. Sequencing was done on a sample of peripheral blood. This sequence joins TRBV27 and TRBJ1-1, with D tentatively TRBD1 (5 bases). The CDR3 region has the DNA TGTGCCAGCCAAAAGTACGCCGGGACGGCCATCCTTGGAGGGGCTTTCTTT. It codes for CASQKYAGTAILGGAFF.